The clone carrying this T cell receptor (beta chain) was seen ten or more times. Its antigen is undetermined. The data were taken from a study of breast tumors, draining lymph nodes, adjacent tissues. The lymph nodes were axillary draining lymph nodes from breast cancer patients. V was shortened by 0 bases and J by 6 bases, with 9 bases between the two germline ends. The CDR3 is 14 residues long. Germline loops: CDR1 LGHNA, CDR2 YSLEER. Overall study findings and caveats: Tumor repertoires ranked between lymph nodes and nontumor tissue in diversity, with V and J gene preferences.

MiXCR, run by TCRdb on the multiplex PCR reads, gives a single entry per CDR3 protein. The repertoire holds around 250,000 distinct CDR3 sequences, with around 34% as singletons. The TCR was taken from a female donor with breast cancer. Some clones in this sample may be carry-over from other donors' samples. Sequencing was performed on axillary lymph node tissue. The V call is TRBV4-3, the J call TRBJ1-3; no reliable D call. This CDR3 is CASSQDGRANTIYF. The CDR3 DNA is TGCGCCAGCAGCCAAGATGGTCGTGCAAACACCATATATTTT.